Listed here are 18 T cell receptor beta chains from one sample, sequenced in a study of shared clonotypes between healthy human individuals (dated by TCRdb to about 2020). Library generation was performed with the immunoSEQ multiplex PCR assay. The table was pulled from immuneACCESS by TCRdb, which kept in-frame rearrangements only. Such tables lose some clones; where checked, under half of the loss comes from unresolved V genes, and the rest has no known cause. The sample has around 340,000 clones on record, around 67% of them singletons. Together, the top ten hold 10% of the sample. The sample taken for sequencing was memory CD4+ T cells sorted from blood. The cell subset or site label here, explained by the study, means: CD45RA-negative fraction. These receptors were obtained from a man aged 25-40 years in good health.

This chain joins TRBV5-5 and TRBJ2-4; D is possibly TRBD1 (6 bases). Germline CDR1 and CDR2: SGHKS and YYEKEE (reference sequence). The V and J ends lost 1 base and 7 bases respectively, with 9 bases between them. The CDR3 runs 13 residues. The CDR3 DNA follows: TGTGCCAGCAGCTTGACAGGGACGAACATTCAGTACTTC. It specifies CASSLTGTNIQYF.

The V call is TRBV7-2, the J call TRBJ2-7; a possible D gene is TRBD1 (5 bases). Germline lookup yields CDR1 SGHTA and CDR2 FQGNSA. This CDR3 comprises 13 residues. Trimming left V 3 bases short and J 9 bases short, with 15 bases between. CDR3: CASSFERGPGQYF. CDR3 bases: TGTGCCAGCAGCTTTGAAAGGGGCCCGGGGCAGTACTTC.

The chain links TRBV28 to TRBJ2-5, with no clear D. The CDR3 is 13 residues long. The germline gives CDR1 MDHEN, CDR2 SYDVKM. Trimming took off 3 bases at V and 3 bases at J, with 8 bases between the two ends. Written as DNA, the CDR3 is TGTGCCAGCAGTTTTCCGGGCAAAGAGACCCAGTACTTC. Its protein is CASSFPGKETQYF.

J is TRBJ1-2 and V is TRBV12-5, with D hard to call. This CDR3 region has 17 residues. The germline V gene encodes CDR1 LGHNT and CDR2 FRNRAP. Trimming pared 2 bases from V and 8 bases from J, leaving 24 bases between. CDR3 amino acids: CASGLFPGPLDYQGYTF. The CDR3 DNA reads TGTGCTAGTGGTTTGTTTCCTGGGCCCCTGGATTATCAGGGCTACACCTTC.

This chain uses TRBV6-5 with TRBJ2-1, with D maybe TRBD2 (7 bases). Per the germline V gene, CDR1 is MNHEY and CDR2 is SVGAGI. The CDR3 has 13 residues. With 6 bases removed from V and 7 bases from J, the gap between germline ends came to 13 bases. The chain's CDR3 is CASSWRGPNEQFF. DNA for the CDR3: TGTGCCAGCAGCTGGCGGGGGCCTAATGAGCAGTTCTTC.

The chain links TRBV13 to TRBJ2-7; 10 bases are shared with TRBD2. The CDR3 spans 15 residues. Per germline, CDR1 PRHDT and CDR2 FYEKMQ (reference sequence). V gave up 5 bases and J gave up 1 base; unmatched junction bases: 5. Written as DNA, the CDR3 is TGTGCCAGCAGCCGTAGCGGGAGGATATCCTACGAGCAGTACTTC. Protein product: CASSRSGRISYEQYF.

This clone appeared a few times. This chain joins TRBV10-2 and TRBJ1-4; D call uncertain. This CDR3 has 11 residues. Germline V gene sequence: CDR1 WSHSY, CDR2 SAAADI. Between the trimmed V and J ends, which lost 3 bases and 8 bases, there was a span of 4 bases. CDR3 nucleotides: TGCGCCAGCAGTGAATACGAAAAACTGTTTTTT. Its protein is CASSEYEKLFF.

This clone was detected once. Here the CDR3 DNA reads TGCGCCAGCAGCAGGGGCGGGAGTGGGTCCTACAATGAGCAGTTCTTC. Amino acid sequence: CASSRGGSGSYNEQFF. This chain links TRBV5-1 with TRBJ2-1; 7 positions agree with TRBD2. This CDR3 has 16 residues. The V gene's germline CDR1 is SGHRS and CDR2 YFSETQ. J gave up 1 base and V 4 bases, and 8 bases lay outside the gene matches.

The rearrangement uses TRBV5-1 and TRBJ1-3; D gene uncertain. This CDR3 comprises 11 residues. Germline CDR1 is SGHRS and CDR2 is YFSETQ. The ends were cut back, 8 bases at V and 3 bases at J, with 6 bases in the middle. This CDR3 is CASWGGNTIYF. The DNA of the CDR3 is TGCGCCAGTTGGGGTGGAAACACCATATATTTT.

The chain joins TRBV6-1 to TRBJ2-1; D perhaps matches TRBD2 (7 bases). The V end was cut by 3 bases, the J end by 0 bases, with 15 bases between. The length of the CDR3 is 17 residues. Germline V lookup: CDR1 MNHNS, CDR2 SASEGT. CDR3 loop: CASSDGGARGSYNEQFF. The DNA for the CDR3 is TGTGCCAGCAGTGATGGGGGGGCCCGAGGCTCCTACAATGAGCAGTTCTTC.

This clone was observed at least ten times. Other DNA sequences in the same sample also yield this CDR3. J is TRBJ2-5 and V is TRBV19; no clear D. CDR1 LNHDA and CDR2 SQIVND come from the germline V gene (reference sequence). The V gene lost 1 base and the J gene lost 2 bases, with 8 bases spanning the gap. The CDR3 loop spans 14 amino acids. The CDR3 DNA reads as TGTGCCAGTAGTATAGGTCCCAGTCAAGAGACCCAGTACTTC. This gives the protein CASSIGPSQETQYF.

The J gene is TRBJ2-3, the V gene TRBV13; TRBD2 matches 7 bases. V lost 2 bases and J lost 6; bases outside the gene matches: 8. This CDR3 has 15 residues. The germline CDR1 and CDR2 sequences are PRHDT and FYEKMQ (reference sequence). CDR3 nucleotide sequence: TGTGCCAGCAGCTTACGGGGCGGGAGCGCCGATACGCAGTATTTT. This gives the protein CASSLRGGSADTQYF.

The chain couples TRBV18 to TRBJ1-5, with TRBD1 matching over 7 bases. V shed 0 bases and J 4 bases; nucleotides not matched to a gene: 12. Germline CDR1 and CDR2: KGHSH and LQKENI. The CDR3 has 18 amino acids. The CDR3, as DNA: TGTGCCAGCTCACCACCGGGAGGGGGCTACAGCTCAAATCAGCCCCAGCATTTT. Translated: CASSPPGGGYSSNQPQHF.

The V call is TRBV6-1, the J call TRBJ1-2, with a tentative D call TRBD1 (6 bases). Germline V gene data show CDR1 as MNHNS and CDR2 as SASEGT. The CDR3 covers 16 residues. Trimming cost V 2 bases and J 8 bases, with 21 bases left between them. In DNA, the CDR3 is TGTGCCAGCAGTGAATACTGGGGACAAGGGAAAAGCGGCTACACCTTC. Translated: CASSEYWGQGKSGYTF.

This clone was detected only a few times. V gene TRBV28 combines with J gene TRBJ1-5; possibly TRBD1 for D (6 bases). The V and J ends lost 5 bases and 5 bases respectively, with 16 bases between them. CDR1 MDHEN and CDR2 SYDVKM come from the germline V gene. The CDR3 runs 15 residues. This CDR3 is CASSTNRRGDQPQHF. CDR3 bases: TGTGCCAGCAGTACCAATCGAAGGGGGGATCAGCCCCAGCATTTT.

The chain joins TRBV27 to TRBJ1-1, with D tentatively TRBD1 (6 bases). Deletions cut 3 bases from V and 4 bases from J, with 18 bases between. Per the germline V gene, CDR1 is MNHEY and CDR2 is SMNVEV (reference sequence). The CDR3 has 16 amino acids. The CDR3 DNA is TGTGCCAGCAGTTTCGGGGACACCCGGTTTGGCACTGAAGCTTTCTTT. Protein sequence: CASSFGDTRFGTEAFF.

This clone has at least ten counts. The CDR3 protein is CASSPPGTGANTGELFF. The CDR3 region has the DNA TGTGCCAGCTCACCACCTGGGACAGGGGCGAACACCGGGGAGCTGTTTTTT. The rearrangement joins TRBV18 to TRBJ2-2, with 10 bases fitting TRBD1. This CDR3 is built from 17 residues. The V and J ends lost 0 bases and 0 bases, in that order; junction bases with no gene match: 1. Germline CDR1 reads KGHSH; CDR2 reads LQKENI.

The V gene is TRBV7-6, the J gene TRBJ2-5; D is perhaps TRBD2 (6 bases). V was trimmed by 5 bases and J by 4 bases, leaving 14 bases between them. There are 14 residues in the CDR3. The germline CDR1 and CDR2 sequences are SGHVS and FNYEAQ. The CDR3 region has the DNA TGTGCCAGCAGCCCAAGACTAGAACTAGAGACCCAGTACTTC. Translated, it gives CASSPRLELETQYF.